This T cell receptor beta chain originates from a study of T cells after posttransplantation cyclophosphamide. The method was immunoSEQ multiplex PCR; TCRdb's version includes in-frame clones alone and lacks a portion of them. The table lists roughly 4,600 clones, less than 85% of them singletons. Germline lookup yields CDR1 SNHLY and CDR2 FYNNEI. Trimming cost V 11 bases and J 0 bases, with 15 bases left between them. The CDR3 sequence is 14 residues long. Study results and limitations: After PTCy, TRB diversity resembled that of CNI/methotrexate controls.

Treatment was busulfan-fludarabine conditioning, a marrow graft, and cyclophosphamide on days +3 and +4. To note about this clone: The antigen is not known.

The V gene is TRBV2, the J gene TRBJ2-3, with D maybe TRBD2 (7 bases). The source material was PBMCs, sampled 86 days after allogeneic stem cell transplant with posttransplant cyclophosphamide. The receptor's source is a male patient in his fifties who received an allogeneic stem cell transplant from an unrelated donor, was CMV-positive, and had acute GVHD only. Some T cells may be provided by the graft donor. CDR3 DNA sequence: TGTGCCGGGAAGGCGGGGGCTAGCACAGATACGCAGTATTTT. This sequence encodes CAGKAGASTDTQYF.